This T cell receptor (beta chain) was captured in a study of blood T cells in healthy people across ages. Study-level findings and limits: Fewer expanded clones and more diversity marked long-lived versus aged donors.

This clonotype was found a few times. Its target is unknown. Germline assignment: CDR1 LGHDT and CDR2 YNNKEL (reference sequence). The CDR3 loop spans 14 amino acids. V lost 2 bases, J lost 2 bases, and 10 bases lay in between. A second PCR of roughly 7 to 11 cycles used a sample-barcoded 5' primer and a J-beta primer mix. Researchers report that a template-switch adaptor with 12 random nucleotides tagged each cDNA molecule. One entry per CDR3 protein results from TCRdb running MiXCR on the 5' RACE reads. This table holds about 540,000 distinct CDR3 sequences, nearly 25% found once. The same data also went into a second study, on T cells of mothers and their children.

The chain employs TRBV3-1 and TRBJ2-7; D unresolved. The clonotype was recovered from a boy under 18 in good health. Material: blood. The CDR3 DNA sequence: TGTGCCAGCAGCCAATCGGGTAGAACCTACGAGCAGTACTTC. Its translation: CASSQSGRTYEQYF.